A selection of T cell receptor beta chains follows, all from one sample in a study of shared clonotypes between healthy human individuals. Generated by immunoSEQ multiplex PCR, the TCRdb table keeps only in-frame clones and is missing some. The data contain around 450,000 clones, about four fifths of them singletons. The sample was PBMCs. These receptors were obtained from a middle-aged woman in good health. Some clones in this sample may be carry-over from other donors' samples. CDR3s include the opening cysteine and the closing phenylalanine or tryptophan. Fields, in order: clone size, V gene, CDR3 protein. Where a row states a size, it is once, few, many or the class of an expanded clone; other rows omit it.

clone_size: .; v_call: TRBV19; cdr3_aa: CASSISPGGRQETQYF
clone_size: few; v_call: TRBV30; cdr3_aa: CACQSGGSYNEQFF
clone_size: .; v_call: TRBV6-5; cdr3_aa: CASSSRYGSNQPQHF
clone_size: .; v_call: TRBV11-2; cdr3_aa: CASSSQTSGRALGFF
clone_size: once; v_call: TRBV29-1; cdr3_aa: CSVGTSSYNEQFF
clone_size: few; v_call: TRBV6-6; cdr3_aa: CASYGQMGNQPQHF
clone_size: once; v_call: TRBV4-3; cdr3_aa: CASSQDPYRAGNSPLHF
clone_size: .; v_call: TRBV30; cdr3_aa: CAQKLGLAEDNEQFF
clone_size: .; v_call: TRBV6-1; cdr3_aa: CASRAGRIQETQYF
clone_size: few; v_call: TRBV11-2; cdr3_aa: CASRSLQGFPEAFF
clone_size: .; v_call: TRBV4-1; cdr3_aa: CASSRGHASNYGYTF
clone_size: .; v_call: TRBV5-4; cdr3_aa: CASSQAGTGRYGEQYF
clone_size: few; v_call: TRBV6-1; cdr3_aa: CASRLASGSYEQYF
clone_size: .; v_call: TRBV4-1; cdr3_aa: CASSQDDRNYGYTF
clone_size: .; v_call: TRBV5-1; cdr3_aa: CASSFTGLATYEQYF
clone_size: .; v_call: TRBV28; cdr3_aa: CASRAGALQETQYF
clone_size: .; v_call: TRBV11-2; cdr3_aa: CASSLVSSISEQYF
clone_size: .; v_call: TRBV15; cdr3_aa: CATSNQDSLNEKLFF
clone_size: .; v_call: TRBV27; cdr3_aa: CASRETRLSNQPQHF
clone_size: medium-sized; v_call: TRBV2; cdr3_aa: CASRRDSNQPQHF
clone_size: .; v_call: TRBV9; cdr3_aa: CASSVQAEGNEQFF
clone_size: .; v_call: TRBV7-9; cdr3_aa: CASSSVRFYEQYF
clone_size: .; v_call: TRBV7-9; cdr3_aa: CASSLAFNQPQHF
clone_size: .; v_call: TRBV19; cdr3_aa: CASSFVFGEAFF
clone_size: .; v_call: TRBV5-1; cdr3_aa: CASSLGQGGAEQYF
clone_size: many; v_call: TRBV7-7; cdr3_aa: CASSPLRRDGNEQFF
clone_size: .; v_call: TRBV6-6; cdr3_aa: CASGWGGRTNEKLFF
clone_size: .; v_call: TRBV7-7; cdr3_aa: CASSLGASSYNEQFF
clone_size: .; v_call: TRBV19; cdr3_aa: CASTRDRGGWQPQHF
clone_size: .; v_call: TRBV11-2; cdr3_aa: CASSLRAGTSALTDTQYF
clone_size: .; v_call: TRBV28; cdr3_aa: CASSARGDYPRVNEQFF
clone_size: .; v_call: TRBV7-9; cdr3_aa: CASSLAPAGRGSPYEQYF
clone_size: .; v_call: TRBV14; cdr3_aa: CASSHSLGGYAKNIQYF
clone_size: .; v_call: TRBV7-9; cdr3_aa: CASSLVQGEGYTF
clone_size: .; v_call: TRBV19; cdr3_aa: CASTQGPGNTIYF
clone_size: .; v_call: TRBV27; cdr3_aa: CAGSSLTSGTYNEQFF
clone_size: .; v_call: TRBV7-9; cdr3_aa: CASSWGQGSDEQYF
clone_size: .; v_call: TRBV2; cdr3_aa: CARGKQGVGTGELFF
clone_size: few; v_call: TRBV14; cdr3_aa: CASSPWEGAFTEAFF
clone_size: many; v_call: TRBV25-1; cdr3_aa: CASSEGAGGTGELFF
clone_size: .; v_call: TRBV29-1; cdr3_aa: CSAGGLAGGPSYEQYF
clone_size: .; v_call: TRBV27; cdr3_aa: CASSLSLPYEQYF
clone_size: .; v_call: TRBV19; cdr3_aa: CASSIDTLAGDYTGELFF
clone_size: .; v_call: TRBV4-1; cdr3_aa: CASSQGNPFRGSGAYEQYF
clone_size: .; v_call: TRBV4-1; cdr3_aa: CASSQSGLAGWQYF
clone_size: .; v_call: TRBV28; cdr3_aa: CASRGVPGQGVLFEQYF
clone_size: .; v_call: TRBV7-2; cdr3_aa: CASSSRTGGTEAFF
clone_size: .; v_call: TRBV27; cdr3_aa: CASSLFRGQGEAFF
clone_size: .; v_call: TRBV25-1; cdr3_aa: CATRDRGTDTQYF
clone_size: .; v_call: TRBV19; cdr3_aa: CASTNPGGYPEKLFF
clone_size: .; v_call: TRBV27; cdr3_aa: CASKINFGSESTDTQYF
clone_size: .; v_call: TRBV7-9; cdr3_aa: CASSLGVSDGYTF
clone_size: .; v_call: TRBV10-3; cdr3_aa: CAIGTSWEQYF
clone_size: .; v_call: TRBV7-2; cdr3_aa: CASSPRTGRGETQYF